Sequencing of this TCR beta chain was carried out in a study of T cells in Graves' hyperthyroidism and ophthalmopathy. Amplified TCR beta CDR3 regions derived from RNA transcripts. Using the HTBI primer set, a first-round RT-PCR was run on the TCR CDR3. TCRdb ran MiXCR on the multiplex PCR reads and lists one entry per CDR3 protein. The sample has hundreds of thousands of distinct CDR3 sequences; roughly a third are singletons. Uncontrolled infection, other autoimmune disease, pregnancy or lactation excluded patients. The sample holds a few counts of this clonotype. The germline V gene has CDR1 PRHDT and CDR2 FYEKMQ (reference sequence). The CDR3 contains 15 residues. Losses at the gene ends were 5 bases for V and 6 bases for J; bases not matched to a gene: 10.

The sample comprised blood. This clonotype was obtained from a woman in her thirties or forties with Graves' hyperthyroidism. The rearrangement joins TRBV13 to TRBJ1-2, with TRBD1 identical over 9 bases. CDR3 loop: CASSQLWTGENGYTF. In DNA, the CDR3 is TGTGCCAGCAGCCAATTATGGACAGGGGAGAATGGCTACACCTTC. The variable domain in full, with the rest retrieved from reference TRBV13 and TRBJ1-2, is AAGVIQSPRHLIKEKRETATLKCYPIPRHDTVYWYQQGPGQDPQFLISFYEKMQSDKGSIPDRFSAQQFSDYHSELNMSSLELGDSALYFCASSQLWTGENGYTFGSGTRLTVV.